This T cell receptor (beta chain) is drawn from a study of blood T cell repertoires in COVID-19 (dated by TCRdb to 2020 to 2022). Describing the broader study: For ImmuneRACE Cohort 3, a participant was defined as recovered based on two consecutive negative NP/OP PCR tests, clearance by a healthcare professional, or resolution of symptoms. Samples covering the acute and convalescent phases of COVID-19 were provided by collaborators in the United States, Italy and Spain. The prospective study material was composed of cDNA or gDNA derived from T cells, B-cell-depleted T cells, or PBMCs. Deeply sampled blood TCRbeta repertoires from subjects exposed to, actively infected with, or recovered from COVID-19 were included in the dataset. The repertoires were made available in a free public database intended to serve as a resource for research on the immune response to SARS-CoV-2. Samples came from the ongoing ImmuneRACE study (first 160 participants) plus 1,254 subjects from 6 global collaborators. A de-identified subject ID, COVID-19 status, age in years and sex were almost always included in the sample metadata. HLA class I and class II types, where available, came from metadata supplied by the sample provider rather than from assay-based typing. On the study overall, not on this receptor specifically: How much clinical and demographic metadata was included differed by source and by participant, and the metadata was provided uncurated.

The table lists this clone with a count of one. Its antigen remains undetermined. Base qualities were left out, and no much larger clone turns up one base away. In the prospective study, participants were about 18 to 95 years old, resided in under 30 geographic areas of the United States, and were enrolled through a virtual design. In the prospective study, participants were assigned to cohorts based on the clinical history participants reported in a screening survey and a study questionnaire. Each participant in the prospective study had whole blood, serum and a nasopharyngeal or oropharyngeal swab collected by mobile phlebotomists. Over a roughly 2-month period, participants in the prospective study had the option of providing additional blood draws and questionnaires. Before DNA extraction, blood samples from the prospective study were shipped at room temperature or frozen. At the junction V is shortened by 4 bases and J by 1 base; bases outside the gene matches: 7. Taken from cysteine to phenylalanine, the CDR3 has 18 residues. Only the CDR3 part of the read is kept: 54 bases, read in frame from the first base. CDR1 and CDR2, looked up from the germline V gene, are MDHEN and SYDVKM.

TCRbeta CDR3 regions were amplified from genomic DNA by means of the immunoSEQ Assay, a bias-controlled multiplex PCR. Concerning the study's data processing: The number of nucleated cells in each sample was estimated by amplification of reference gene primers within the assay. To quantify the absolute abundance of each unique TCRbeta CDR3 rearrangement, sequence reads were collapsed and filtered. For each sample, productive Simpson clonality was calculated as the square root of Simpson's diversity index over productive rearrangements. Here the immuneACCESS table is served through TCRdb, limited to in-frame sequences with V and J called. Missing clones are a known gap in these copies; in checked studies unresolved V genes cover under half, and the rest lacks a known reason. The DNA gave D and trimming, while V, J and clone size come from that table. Here the sample has hundreds of thousands of clones; approximately 90% occur a single time. The ten biggest clones cover around 2% of the sample.

Sequenced material: PBMCs or T cells enriched from blood (not recorded which). The sequence was collected from a woman aged 60-75 years in a cohort exposed to, infected with or recovered from COVID-19 (not recorded which). The chain employs TRBV28 and TRBJ2-6; TRBD1 matches 10 bases in the middle. The CDR3 region: CASSSDRGPFSGANVLTF. The DNA sequence is given as TGTGCCAGCAGTTCCGACAGGGGGCCATTTTCTGGGGCCAACGTCCTGACTTTC.